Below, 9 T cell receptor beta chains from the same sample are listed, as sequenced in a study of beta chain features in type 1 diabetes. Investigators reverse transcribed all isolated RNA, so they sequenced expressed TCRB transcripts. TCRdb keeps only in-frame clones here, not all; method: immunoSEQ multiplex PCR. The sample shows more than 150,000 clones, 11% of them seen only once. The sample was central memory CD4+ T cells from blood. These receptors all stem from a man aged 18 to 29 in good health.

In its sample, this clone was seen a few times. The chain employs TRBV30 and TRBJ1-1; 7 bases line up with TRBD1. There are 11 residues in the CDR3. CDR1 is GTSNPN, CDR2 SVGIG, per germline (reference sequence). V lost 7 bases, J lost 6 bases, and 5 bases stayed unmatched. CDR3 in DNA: TGTGCCTCTACAGGGGAGGCTGAAGCTTTCTTT. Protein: CASTGEAEAFF. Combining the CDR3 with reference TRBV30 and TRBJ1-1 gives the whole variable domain SQTIHQWPATLVQPVGSPLSLECTVEGTSNPNLYWYRQAAGRGLQLLFYSVGIGQISSEVPQNLSASRPQDRQFILSSKKLLLSDSGFYLCASTGEAEAFFGQGTRLTVV.

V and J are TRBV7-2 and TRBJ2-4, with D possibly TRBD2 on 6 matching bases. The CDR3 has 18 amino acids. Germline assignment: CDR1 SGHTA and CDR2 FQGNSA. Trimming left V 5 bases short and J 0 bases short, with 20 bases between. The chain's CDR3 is CASSLRNIAELAKNIQYF. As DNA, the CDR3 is TGTGCCAGCAGCCTTAGGAACATAGCGGAACTAGCCAAAAACATTCAGTACTTC.

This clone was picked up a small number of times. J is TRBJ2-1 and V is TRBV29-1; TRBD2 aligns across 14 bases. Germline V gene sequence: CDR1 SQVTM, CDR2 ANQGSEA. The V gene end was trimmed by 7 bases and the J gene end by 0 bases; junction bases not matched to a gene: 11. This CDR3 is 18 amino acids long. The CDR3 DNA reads TGCAGCGCAGCCGGGACTAGCGGGGGCCAATTCTCCTACAATGAGCAGTTCTTC. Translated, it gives CSAAGTSGGQFSYNEQFF.

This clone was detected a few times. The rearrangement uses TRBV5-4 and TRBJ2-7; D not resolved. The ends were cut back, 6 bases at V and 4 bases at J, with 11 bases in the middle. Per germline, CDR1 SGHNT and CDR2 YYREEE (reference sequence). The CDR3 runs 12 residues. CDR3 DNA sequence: TGTGCCAGCACTCAGGACGGGTACGAGCAGTACTTC. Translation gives CASTQDGYEQYF. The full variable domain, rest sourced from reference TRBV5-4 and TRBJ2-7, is ETGVTQSPTHLIKTRGQQVTLRCSSQSGHNTVSWYQQALGQGPQFIFQYYREEENGRGNFPPRFSGLQFPNYSSELNVNALELDDSALYLCASTQDGYEQYFGPGTRLTVT.

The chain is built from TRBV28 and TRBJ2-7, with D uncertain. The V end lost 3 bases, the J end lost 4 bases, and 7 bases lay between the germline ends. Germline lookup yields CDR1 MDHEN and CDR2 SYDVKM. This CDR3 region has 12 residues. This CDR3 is CASSFVRYEQYF. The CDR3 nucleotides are TGTGCCAGCAGTTTCGTCCGGTACGAGCAGTACTTC.

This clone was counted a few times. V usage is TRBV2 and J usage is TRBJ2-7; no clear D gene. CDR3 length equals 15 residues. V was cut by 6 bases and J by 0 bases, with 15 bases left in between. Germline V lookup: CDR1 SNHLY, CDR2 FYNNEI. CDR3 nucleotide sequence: TGTGCCAGCAGCAACGGATTTGTATCCTCCTACGAGCAGTACTTC. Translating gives CASSNGFVSSYEQYF. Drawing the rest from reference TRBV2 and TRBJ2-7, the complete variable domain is EPEVTQTPSHQVTQMGQEVILRCVPISNHLYFYWYRQILGQKVEFLVSFYNNEISEKSEIFDDQFSVERPDGSNFTLKIRSTKLEDSAMYFCASSNGFVSSYEQYFGPGTRLTVT.

DNA for the CDR3: TGCGCCAGCAGCCAGACTACAGGGGTCTCGACCTACGAGCAGTACTTC. It encodes CASSQTTGVSTYEQYF. The genes are TRBV4-1 and TRBJ2-7, with TRBD1 matching 7 bases. Per germline, CDR1 MGHRA and CDR2 YSYEKL. V lost 3 bases and J lost 2; bases outside the gene matches: 10. The CDR3 spans 16 residues.

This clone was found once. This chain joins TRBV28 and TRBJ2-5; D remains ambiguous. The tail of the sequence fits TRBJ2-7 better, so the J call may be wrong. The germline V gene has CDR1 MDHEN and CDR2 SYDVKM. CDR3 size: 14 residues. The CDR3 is CASSLVGISYEQYF. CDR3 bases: TGTGCCAGCAGTTTGGTAGGGATTTCCTACGAGCAGTACTTC.

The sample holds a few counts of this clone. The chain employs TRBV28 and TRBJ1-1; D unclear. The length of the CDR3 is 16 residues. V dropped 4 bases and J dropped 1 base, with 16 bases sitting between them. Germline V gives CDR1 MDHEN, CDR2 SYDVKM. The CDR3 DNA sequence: TGTGCCAGCAGTTGGATGAGGGCTTTGGGGAACACTGAAGCTTTCTTT. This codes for CASSWMRALGNTEAFF. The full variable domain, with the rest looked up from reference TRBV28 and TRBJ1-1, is DVKVTQSSRYLVKRTGEKVFLECVQDMDHENMFWYRQDPGLGLRLIYFSYDVKMKEKGDIPEGYSVSREKKERFSLILESASTNQTSMYLCASSWMRALGNTEAFFGQGTRLTVV.